Shown below are 4 T cell receptor beta chains from a single sample sequenced in a study of T cell responses to AZD1222 COVID-19 vaccine. The repertoire was sequenced with immunoSEQ multiplex PCR; TCRdb's copy has only in-frame clones and lacks some. The sample lists about 140,000 clones, 80% to 95% occurring once. The material sequenced was peripheral blood, taken 28 days after the second AZD1222 dose. Receptor source: an adult who received the AZD1222 COVID-19 vaccine.

The rearrangement links TRBV7-2 to TRBJ2-5; the match to TRBD1 covers 11 bases. Germline V gene data show CDR1 as SGHTA and CDR2 as FQGNSA. The CDR3 extends over 15 amino acids. The trim removed 5 bases at V and 3 bases at J, leaving 5 bases unmatched. The CDR3 sequence: CASSPRTGGEETQYF. CDR3 nucleotides: TGTGCCAGCAGCCCGAGGACAGGGGGCGAAGAGACCCAGTACTTC. Based on the CDR3 plus reference TRBV7-2 and TRBJ2-5, the full variable domain is GAGVSQSPSNKVTEKGKDVELRCDPISGHTALYWYRQSLGQGLEFLIYFQGNSAPDKSGLPSDRFSAERTGGSVSTLTIQRTQQEDSAVYLCASSPRTGGEETQYFGPGTRLLVL.

The chain combines TRBV7-2 with TRBJ1-1, with a weak D call TRBD1 (5 bases). This CDR3 has 13 amino acids. Germline V gene sequence: CDR1 SGHTA, CDR2 FQGNSA. V was clipped by 5 bases and J by 2 bases, with 9 bases between them. The CDR3 protein is CASSRQPNTEAFF. The CDR3 DNA reads TGTGCCAGCAGCCGACAGCCAAACACTGAAGCTTTCTTT.

The V and J genes are TRBV28 and TRBJ1-5; D uncertain. The germline gives CDR1 MDHEN, CDR2 SYDVKM. The CDR3 extends over 12 amino acids. The germline V and J ends were trimmed by 11 bases and 6 bases, with 14 bases remaining between them. The CDR3 region is CAGSGPGQPQHF. DNA of the CDR3: TGTGCCGGAAGCGGGCCGGGTCAGCCCCAGCATTTT. Together with reference TRBV28 and TRBJ1-5, the CDR3 gives the full variable domain: DVKVTQSSRYLVKRTGEKVFLECVQDMDHENMFWYRQDPGLGLRLIYFSYDVKMKEKGDIPEGYSVSREKKERFSLILESASTNQTSMYLCAGSGPGQPQHFGDGTRLSIL.

A note on this clone: One junction end does not reproduce the germline sequence, and a read error may be involved. The chain uses TRBV20-1 and TRBJ1-2; TRBD1 is a possible D gene (5 bases). The CDR3 is 8 residues long. Germline assignment: CDR1 DFQATT and CDR2 SNEGSKA (reference sequence). The CDR3 loop reads CSARGTSF. The CDR3 coding sequence is TGCAGTGCTCGCGGGACTTCCTTC.